The clone carrying this T cell receptor beta chain appeared many times. The target antigen is unknown. This entry is derived from a study of response to subunit inactivated influenza vaccine. Study-level points and caveats: The authors put forward the suggestion that each seasonal influenza vaccination may bring in only a limited number of new T cells.

Looked up from germline, CDR1 is SGHTA and CDR2 is FQGTGA. With 2 bases clipped from V and 5 bases from J, the junction kept 5 bases outside the gene matches. The CDR3 has 15 residues. TCRdb independently ran MiXCR on the RT-PCR reads; one entry per CDR3 protein. In the table there are under 850,000 distinct CDR3 sequences, around 20% of which are singletons. The input for sequencing was PBMCs from blood, taken around 5 days after vaccination. The gene calls are TRBV7-3 and TRBJ2-5; TRBD2 matches 10 bases. This TCR was sampled from a man in his forties or fifties who received an inactivated influenza vaccine. CDR3: CASSLSSGSRETQYF. Written as DNA, the CDR3 is TGTGCCAGCAGCTTATCTAGCGGGAGTCGGGAGACCCAGTACTTC.